The entry below gives a single TCR beta chain sequence along with its context. This entry is derived from a study of control samples from healthy donors and cancer patients. V was pared by 7 bases and J by 5 bases, with 10 bases of the junction left unmatched. The CDR3 contains 14 residues. Germline V gives CDR1 SGHRS, CDR2 YFSETQ. Some clones are missing from TCRdb's copy, which holds only in-frame ones; the method was immunoSEQ multiplex PCR. The sample yields 75,000 to 90,000 clones, around 91% seen once. The rearrangement joins TRBV5-1 to TRBJ1-1; 8 positions match TRBD1. This clonotype originated in a man over 45 in good health. The sample was blood. Here the CDR3 DNA reads TGCGCCAGCGGCCAGGGGGCTTCAGGGACTGAAGCTTTCTTT. Residues: CASGQGASGTEAFF.